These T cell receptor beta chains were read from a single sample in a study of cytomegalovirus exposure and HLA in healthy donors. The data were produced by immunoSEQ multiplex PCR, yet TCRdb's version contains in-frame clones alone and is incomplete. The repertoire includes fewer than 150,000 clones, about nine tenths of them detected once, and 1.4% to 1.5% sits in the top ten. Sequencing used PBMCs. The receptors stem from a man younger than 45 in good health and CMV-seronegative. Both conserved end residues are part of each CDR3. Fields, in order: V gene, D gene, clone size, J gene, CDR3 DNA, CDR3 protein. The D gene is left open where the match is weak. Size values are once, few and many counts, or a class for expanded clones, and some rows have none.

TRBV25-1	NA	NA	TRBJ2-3	TGTGCCAGCAGTGAACGGGGGGCAGGAGATACGCAGTATTTT	CASSERGAGDTQYF
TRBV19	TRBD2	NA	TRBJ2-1	TGTGCCAGTAGCATCTTCGTAGCGGGAGGGCTAGATGAGCAGTTCTTC	CASSIFVAGGLDEQFF
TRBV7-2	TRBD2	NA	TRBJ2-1	TGTGCCAGCAGCTTGGATAGCGGGAGGGAGCAGTTCTTC	CASSLDSGREQFF
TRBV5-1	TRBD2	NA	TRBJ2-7	TGCGCCAGCAGCTTGATGGGCGGGAGAATTGACGAGCAGTACTTC	CASSLMGGRIDEQYF
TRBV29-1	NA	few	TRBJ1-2	TGCAGCGTTGTGAGGTTAACTAACTATGGCTACACCTTC	CSVVRLTNYGYTF
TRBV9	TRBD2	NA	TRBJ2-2	TGTGCCAGCAGCGTATTTGCCTGGACTAGCGGAGCGAACACCGGGGAGCTGTTTTTT	CASSVFAWTSGANTGELFF
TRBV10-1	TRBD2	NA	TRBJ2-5	TGCGCCAGCAGTGTTGGGACTAGCGGGAGAGGAGAGACCCAGTACTTC	CASSVGTSGRGETQYF
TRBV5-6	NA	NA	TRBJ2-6	TGTGCCAGCAGCTTGAAAACAGGCAACATTAGGGACGTCCTGACTTTC	CASSLKTGNIRDVLTF
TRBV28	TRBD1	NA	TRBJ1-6	TGTGCCATTCCCGGGACAGGGGGTCATAATTCACCCCTCCACTTT	CAIPGTGGHNSPLHF
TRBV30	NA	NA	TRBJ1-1	TGTGCCTGGAGGATGCAGGGGAAAACTGAAGCTTTCTTT	CAWRMQGKTEAFF
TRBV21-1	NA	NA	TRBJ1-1	TGTGCCAGCAGCGCCCAGGACAGGGTAGGAATGAACACTGAAGCTTTCTTT	CASSAQDRVGMNTEAFF
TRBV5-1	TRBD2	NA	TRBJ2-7	TGCGCCAGCAGCTTGATGGCGGGAGTGGCAGGCGAGCAGTACTTC	CASSLMAGVAGEQYF
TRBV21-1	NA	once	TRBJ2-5	TGTGCCAGCAGCCCGAGGGGGCGTCAGGGGCAGAAAGAGACCCAGTACTTC	CASSPRGRQGQKETQYF
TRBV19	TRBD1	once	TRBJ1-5	TGTGCCAGTAGCCCCACAGACAGGGTAAATCAGCCCCAGCATTTT	CASSPTDRVNQPQHF
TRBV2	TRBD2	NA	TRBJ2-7	TGTGCCAGCACCTTAGGACTAGCGGTTAATTACGAGCAGTACTTC	CASTLGLAVNYEQYF
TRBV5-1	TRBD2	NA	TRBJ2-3	TGCGCCAGCAGCTTGGAAGGTCCGGGAGGGGCAGATACGCAGTATTTT	CASSLEGPGGADTQYF
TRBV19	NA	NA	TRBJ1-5	TGTGCCACACAGGTTTCTGGTCAGCCCCAGCATTTT	CATQVSGQPQHF
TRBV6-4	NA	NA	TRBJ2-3	TGTGCCATCTTTGCCTACAGGGATAGCACAGATACGCAGTATTTT	CAIFAYRDSTDTQYF
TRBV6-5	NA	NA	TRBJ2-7	TGTGCCAGCAGTTACTCTACCAGCTCCTACGAGCAGTACTTC	CASSYSTSSYEQYF
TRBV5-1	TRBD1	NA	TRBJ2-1	TGCGCCAGCAGCTCCGGACAGGGTACGTCCTACAATGAGCAGTTCTTC	CASSSGQGTSYNEQFF
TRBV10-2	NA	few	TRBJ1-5	TGCGCCAGCAGTCTGGACTCGTTAAGCAATCAGCCCCAGCATTTT	CASSLDSLSNQPQHF
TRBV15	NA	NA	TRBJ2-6	TGTGCCTCAACGGACACCAACTCTGGGGCCAACGTCCTGACTTTC	CASTDTNSGANVLTF
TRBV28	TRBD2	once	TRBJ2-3	TGTGCCTTAGCCCGGACTAGCGGTGGAGATACGCAGTATTTT	CALARTSGGDTQYF
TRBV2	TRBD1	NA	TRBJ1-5	TGTGCCAGCAATGGACAGGGTTACGATCAGCCCCAGCATTTT	CASNGQGYDQPQHF
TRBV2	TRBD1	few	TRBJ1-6	TGTGCCAGCAGAGCCGGGACAGACAATTCACCCCTCCACTTT	CASRAGTDNSPLHF
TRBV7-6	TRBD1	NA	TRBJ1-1	TGTGCCAGCAGCTCATCAATTAAGGGGGCAGACACTGAAGCTTTCTTT	CASSSSIKGADTEAFF
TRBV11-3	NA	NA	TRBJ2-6	TGTGCCAGCAGCTTGGGGGCTCGAGCTGGGGCCAACGTCCTGACTTTC	CASSLGARAGANVLTF
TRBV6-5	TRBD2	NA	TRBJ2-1	TGTGCCAGCAGTCCGACTAGCGGGCGTCCTAATGAGCAGTTCTTC	CASSPTSGRPNEQFF
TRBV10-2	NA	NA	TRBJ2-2	TGCGCCAGCAGTGGTAGGGGTGGGGAGCTGTTTTTT	CASSGRGGELFF